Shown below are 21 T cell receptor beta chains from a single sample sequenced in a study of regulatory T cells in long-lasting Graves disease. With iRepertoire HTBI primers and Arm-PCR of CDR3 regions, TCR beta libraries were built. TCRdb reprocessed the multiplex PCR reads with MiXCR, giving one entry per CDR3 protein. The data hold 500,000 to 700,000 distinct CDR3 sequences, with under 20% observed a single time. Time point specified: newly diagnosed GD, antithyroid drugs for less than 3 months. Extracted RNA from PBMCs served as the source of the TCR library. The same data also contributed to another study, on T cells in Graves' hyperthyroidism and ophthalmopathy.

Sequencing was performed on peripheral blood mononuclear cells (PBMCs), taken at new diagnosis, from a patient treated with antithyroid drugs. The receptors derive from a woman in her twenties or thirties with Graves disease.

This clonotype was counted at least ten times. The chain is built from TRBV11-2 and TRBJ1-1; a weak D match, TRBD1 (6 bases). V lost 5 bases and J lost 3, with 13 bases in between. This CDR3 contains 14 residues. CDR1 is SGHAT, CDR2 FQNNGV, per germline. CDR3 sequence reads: CASSLTRGYTEAFF. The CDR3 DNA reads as TGTGCCAGCAGCCTCACCAGGGGTTACACTGAAGCTTTCTTT.

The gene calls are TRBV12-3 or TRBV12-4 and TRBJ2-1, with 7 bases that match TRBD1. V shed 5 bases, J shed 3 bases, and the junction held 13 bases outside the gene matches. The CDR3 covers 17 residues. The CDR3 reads CASSGTAQRGDYNEQFF. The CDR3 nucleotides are TGTGCCAGCAGTGGGACAGCCCAGAGGGGTGACTACAATGAGCAGTTCTTC.

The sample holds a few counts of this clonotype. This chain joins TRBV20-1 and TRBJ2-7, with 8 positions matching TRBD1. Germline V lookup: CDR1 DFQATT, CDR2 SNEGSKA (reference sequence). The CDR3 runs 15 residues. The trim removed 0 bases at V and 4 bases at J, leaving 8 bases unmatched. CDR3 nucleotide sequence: TGCAGTGCTAGAGATTCGGCAGGGGGCTGGTACGAGCAGTACTTC. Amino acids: CSARDSAGGWYEQYF.

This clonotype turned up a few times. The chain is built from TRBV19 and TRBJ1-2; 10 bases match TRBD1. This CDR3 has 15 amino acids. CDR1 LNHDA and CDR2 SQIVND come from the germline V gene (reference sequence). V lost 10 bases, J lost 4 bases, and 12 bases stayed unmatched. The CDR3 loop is CATWRQGARGYGYTF. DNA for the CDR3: TGTGCCACCTGGAGACAGGGGGCTCGTGGCTATGGCTACACCTTC.

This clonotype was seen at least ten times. CDR3 DNA: TGTGCCAGCAGAGTCTTCGGACTAGCGGGAGGTAAATCCTACGAGCAGTACTTC. This translates into CASRVFGLAGGKSYEQYF. The chain uses TRBV28 and TRBJ2-7; 14 bases line up with TRBD2. The germline gives CDR1 MDHEN, CDR2 SYDVKM. The CDR3 is 18 amino acids. V trimming: 6 bases; J trimming: 1 base; junction bases outside the gene matches: 11.

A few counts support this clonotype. This CDR3 is CSARGTGKNIQYF. CDR3 sequence (DNA): TGCAGTGCCAGGGGGACAGGGAAAAACATTCAGTACTTC. V is TRBV20-1 and J is TRBJ2-4; TRBD1 aligns across 9 bases. V was clipped by 6 bases and J by 4 bases; unmatched bases: 4. CDR1 is DFQATT and CDR2 is SNEGSKA in the germline V gene (reference sequence). The CDR3 extends over 13 amino acids.

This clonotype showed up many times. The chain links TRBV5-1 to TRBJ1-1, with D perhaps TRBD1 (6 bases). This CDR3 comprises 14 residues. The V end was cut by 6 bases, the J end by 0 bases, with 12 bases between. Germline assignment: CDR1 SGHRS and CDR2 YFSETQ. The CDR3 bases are TGCGCCAGCATCAAGGGGGGTTTGAACACTGAAGCTTTCTTT. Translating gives CASIKGGLNTEAFF. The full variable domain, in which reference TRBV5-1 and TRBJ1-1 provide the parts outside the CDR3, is KAGVTQTPRYLIKTRGQQVTLSCSPISGHRSVSWYQQTPGQGLQFLFEYFSETQRNKGNFPGRFSGRQFSNSRSEMNVSTLELGDSALYLCASIKGGLNTEAFFGQGTRLTVV.

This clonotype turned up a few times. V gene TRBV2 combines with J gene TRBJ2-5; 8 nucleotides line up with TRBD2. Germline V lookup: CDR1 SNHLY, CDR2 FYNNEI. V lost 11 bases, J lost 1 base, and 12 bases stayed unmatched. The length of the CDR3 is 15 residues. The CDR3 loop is CAAGVAGGPQETQYF. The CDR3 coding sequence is TGTGCCGCAGGGGTCGCGGGAGGCCCCCAAGAGACCCAGTACTTC. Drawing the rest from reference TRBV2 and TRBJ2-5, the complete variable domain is EPEVTQTPSHQVTQMGQEVILRCVPISNHLYFYWYRQILGQKVEFLVSFYNNEISEKSEIFDDQFSVERPDGSNFTLKIRSTKLEDSAMYFCAAGVAGGPQETQYFGPGTRLLVL.

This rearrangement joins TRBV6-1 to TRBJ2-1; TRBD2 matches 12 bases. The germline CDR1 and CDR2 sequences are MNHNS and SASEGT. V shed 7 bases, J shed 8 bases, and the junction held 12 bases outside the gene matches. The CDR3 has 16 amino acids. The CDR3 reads CASNPIRTSGKDEQFF. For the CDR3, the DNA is TGTGCCAGCAACCCAATAAGGACTAGCGGGAAAGATGAGCAGTTCTTC.

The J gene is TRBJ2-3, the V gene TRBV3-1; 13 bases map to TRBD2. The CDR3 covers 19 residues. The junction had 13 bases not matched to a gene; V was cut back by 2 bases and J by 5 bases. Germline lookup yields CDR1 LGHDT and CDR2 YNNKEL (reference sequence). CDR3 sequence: CASSQIRRTSGRTLDTQYF. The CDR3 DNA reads TGTGCCAGCAGCCAAATTCGAAGGACTAGCGGGAGAACCCTAGATACGCAGTATTTT.

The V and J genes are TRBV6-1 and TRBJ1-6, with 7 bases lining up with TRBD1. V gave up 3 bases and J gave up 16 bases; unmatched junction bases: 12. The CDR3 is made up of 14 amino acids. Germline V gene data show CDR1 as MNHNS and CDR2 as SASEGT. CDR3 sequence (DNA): TGTGCCAGCAGTGACTGGACAGGCACACCTCAACTCCACTTT. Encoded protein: CASSDWTGTPQLHF.

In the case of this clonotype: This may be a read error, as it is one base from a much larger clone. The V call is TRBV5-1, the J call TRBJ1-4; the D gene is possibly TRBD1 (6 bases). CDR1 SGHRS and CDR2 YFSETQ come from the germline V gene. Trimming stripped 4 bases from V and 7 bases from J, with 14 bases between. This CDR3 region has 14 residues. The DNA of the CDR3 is TGCGCCAGCAGCGGAGGACAGTGGGGTGAAAAACTGTTTTTT. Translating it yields CASSGGQWGEKLFF.

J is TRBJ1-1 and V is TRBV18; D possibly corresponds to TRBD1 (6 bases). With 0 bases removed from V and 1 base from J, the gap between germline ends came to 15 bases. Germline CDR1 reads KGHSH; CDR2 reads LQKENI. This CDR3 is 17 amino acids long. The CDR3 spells CASSPPLSTGPNTEAFF. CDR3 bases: TGTGCCAGCTCACCACCCCTGTCCACAGGGCCGAACACTGAAGCTTTCTTT. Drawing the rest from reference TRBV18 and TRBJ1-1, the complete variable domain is NAGVMQNPRHLVRRRGQEARLRCSPMKGHSHVYWYRQLPEEGLKFMVYLQKENIIDESGMPKERFSAEFPKEGPSILRIQQVVRGDSAAYFCASSPPLSTGPNTEAFFGQGTRLTVV.

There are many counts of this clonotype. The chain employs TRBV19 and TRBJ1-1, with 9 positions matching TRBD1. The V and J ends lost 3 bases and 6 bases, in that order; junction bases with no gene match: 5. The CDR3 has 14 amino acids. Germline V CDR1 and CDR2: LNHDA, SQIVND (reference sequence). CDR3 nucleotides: TGTGCCAGTAGTATGGCCGGGACAGGGTCTGAAGCTTTCTTT. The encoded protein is CASSMAGTGSEAFF. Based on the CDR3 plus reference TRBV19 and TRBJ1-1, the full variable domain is DGGITQSPKYLFRKEGQNVTLSCEQNLNHDAMYWYRQDPGQGLRLIYYSQIVNDFQKGDIAEGYSVSREKKESFPLTVTSAQKNPTAFYLCASSMAGTGSEAFFGQGTRLTVV.

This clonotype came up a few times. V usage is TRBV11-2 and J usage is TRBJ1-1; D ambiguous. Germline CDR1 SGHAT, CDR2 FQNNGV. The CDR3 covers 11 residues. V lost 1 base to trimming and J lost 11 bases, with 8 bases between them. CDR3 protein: CASSLGWSAFF. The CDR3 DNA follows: TGTGCCAGCAGCTTAGGTTGGTCGGCTTTCTTT. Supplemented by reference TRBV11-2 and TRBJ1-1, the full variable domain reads EAGVAQSPRYKIIEKRQSVAFWCNPISGHATLYWYQQILGQGPKLLIQFQNNGVVDDSQLPKDRFSAERLKGVDSTLKIQPAKLEDSAVYLCASSLGWSAFFGQGTRLTVV.

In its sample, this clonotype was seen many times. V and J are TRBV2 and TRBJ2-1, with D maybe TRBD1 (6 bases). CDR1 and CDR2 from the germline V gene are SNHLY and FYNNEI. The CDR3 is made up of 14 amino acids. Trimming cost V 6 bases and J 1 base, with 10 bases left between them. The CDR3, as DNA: TGTGCCAGCAGCAACAGGGTTTCCTACAATGAGCAGTTCTTC. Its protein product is CASSNRVSYNEQFF. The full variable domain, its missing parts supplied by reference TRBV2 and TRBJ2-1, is EPEVTQTPSHQVTQMGQEVILRCVPISNHLYFYWYRQILGQKVEFLVSFYNNEISEKSEIFDDQFSVERPDGSNFTLKIRSTKLEDSAMYFCASSNRVSYNEQFFGPGTRLTVL.

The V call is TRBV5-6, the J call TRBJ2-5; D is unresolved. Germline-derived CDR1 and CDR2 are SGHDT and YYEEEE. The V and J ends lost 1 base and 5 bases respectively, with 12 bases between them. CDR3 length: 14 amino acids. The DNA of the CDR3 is TGTGCCAGCAGCTTGACGTTCCCTGGGGAGACCCAGTACTTC. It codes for CASSLTFPGETQYF.

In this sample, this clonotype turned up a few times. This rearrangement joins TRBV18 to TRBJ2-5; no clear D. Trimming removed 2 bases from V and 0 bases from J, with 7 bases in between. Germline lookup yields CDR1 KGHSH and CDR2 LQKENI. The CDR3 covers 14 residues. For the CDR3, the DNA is TGTGCCAGCTCACCAATGTTGTACCAAGAGACCCAGTACTTC. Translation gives CASSPMLYQETQYF.

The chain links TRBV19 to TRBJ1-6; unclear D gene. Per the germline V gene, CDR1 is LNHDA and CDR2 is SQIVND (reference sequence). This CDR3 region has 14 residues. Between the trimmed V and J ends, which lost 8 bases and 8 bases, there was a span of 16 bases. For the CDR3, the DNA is TGTGCCAGTTCTACTCAATCCGAATATTCACCCCTCCACTTT. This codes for CASSTQSEYSPLHF.

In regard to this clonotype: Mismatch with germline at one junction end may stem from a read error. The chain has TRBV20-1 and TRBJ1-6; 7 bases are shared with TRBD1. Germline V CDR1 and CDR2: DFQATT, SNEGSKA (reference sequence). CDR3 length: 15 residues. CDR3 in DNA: TGCAGTGCTAGTCAAAGGGGGCTCTATGATTCACCCCTCCACTTT. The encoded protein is CSASQRGLYDSPLHF.

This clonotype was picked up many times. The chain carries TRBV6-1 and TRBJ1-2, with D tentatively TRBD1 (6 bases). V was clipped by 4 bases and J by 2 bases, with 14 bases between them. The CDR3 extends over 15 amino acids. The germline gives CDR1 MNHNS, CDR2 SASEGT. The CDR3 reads CASSVLGAGNYGYTF. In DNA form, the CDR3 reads TGTGCCAGCAGTGTATTGGGGGCGGGAAACTATGGCTACACCTTC.